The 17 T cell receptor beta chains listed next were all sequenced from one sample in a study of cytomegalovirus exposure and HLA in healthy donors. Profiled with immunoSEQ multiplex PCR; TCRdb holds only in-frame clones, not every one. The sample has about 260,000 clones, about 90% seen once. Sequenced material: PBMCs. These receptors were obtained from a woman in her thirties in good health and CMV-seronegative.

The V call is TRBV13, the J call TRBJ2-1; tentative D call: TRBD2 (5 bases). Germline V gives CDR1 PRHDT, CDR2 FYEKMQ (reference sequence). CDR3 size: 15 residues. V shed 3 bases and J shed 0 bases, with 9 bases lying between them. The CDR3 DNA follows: TGTGCCAGCAGCTTTCGGGGTAGCTCCTACAATGAGCAGTTCTTC. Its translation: CASSFRGSSYNEQFF.

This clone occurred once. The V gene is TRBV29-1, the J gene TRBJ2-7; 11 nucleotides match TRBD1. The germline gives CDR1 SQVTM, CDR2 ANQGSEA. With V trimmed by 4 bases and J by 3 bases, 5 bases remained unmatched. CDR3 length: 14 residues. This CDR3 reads CSVVPGQGVYEQYF. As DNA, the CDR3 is TGCAGCGTTGTACCGGGACAGGGGGTCTACGAGCAGTACTTC.

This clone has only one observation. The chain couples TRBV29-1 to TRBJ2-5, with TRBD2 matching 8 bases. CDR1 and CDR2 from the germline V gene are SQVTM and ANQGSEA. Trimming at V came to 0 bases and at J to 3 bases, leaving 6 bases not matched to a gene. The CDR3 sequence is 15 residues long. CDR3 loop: CSVEDRKLAEETQYF. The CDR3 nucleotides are TGCAGCGTTGAAGACCGGAAACTAGCGGAAGAGACCCAGTACTTC.

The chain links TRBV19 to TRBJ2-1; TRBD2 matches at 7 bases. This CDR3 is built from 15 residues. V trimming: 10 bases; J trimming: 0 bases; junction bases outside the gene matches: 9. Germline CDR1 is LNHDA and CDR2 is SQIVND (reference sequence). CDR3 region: CATEKAGSSYNEQFF. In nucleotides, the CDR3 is TGTGCCACCGAAAAAGCGGGGAGCTCCTACAATGAGCAGTTCTTC.

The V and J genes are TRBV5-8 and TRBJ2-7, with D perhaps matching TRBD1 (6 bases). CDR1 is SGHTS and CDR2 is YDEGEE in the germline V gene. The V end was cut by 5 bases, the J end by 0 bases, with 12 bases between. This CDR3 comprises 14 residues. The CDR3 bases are TGTGCCAGCAGTTTGACAGGACTCTCCTACGAGCAGTACTTC. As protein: CASSLTGLSYEQYF.

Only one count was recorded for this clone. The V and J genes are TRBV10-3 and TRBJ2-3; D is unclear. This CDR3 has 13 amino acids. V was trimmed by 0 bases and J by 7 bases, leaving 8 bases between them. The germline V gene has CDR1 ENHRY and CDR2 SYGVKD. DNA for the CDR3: TGTGCCATCAGTGAGTCGAACTTACATACGCAGTATTTT. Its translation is CAISESNLHTQYF.

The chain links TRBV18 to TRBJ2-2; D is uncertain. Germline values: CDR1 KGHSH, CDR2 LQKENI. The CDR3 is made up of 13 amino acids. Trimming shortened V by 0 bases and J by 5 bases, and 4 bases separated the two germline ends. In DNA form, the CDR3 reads TGTGCCAGCTCACCACCAAGGACCGGGGAGCTGTTTTTT. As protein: CASSPPRTGELFF.

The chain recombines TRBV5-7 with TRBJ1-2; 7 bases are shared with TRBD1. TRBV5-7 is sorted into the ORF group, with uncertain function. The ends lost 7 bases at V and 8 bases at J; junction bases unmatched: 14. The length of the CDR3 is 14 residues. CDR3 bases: TGTGCCAGCTTGACAGGGAGGCAGGGAACGGGCTACACCTTC. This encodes CASLTGRQGTGYTF.

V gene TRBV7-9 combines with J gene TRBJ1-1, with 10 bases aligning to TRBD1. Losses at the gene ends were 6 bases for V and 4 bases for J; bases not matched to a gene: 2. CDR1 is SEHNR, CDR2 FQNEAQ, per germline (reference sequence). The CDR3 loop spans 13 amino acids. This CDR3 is CASRGQGSTEAFF. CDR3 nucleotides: TGTGCCAGCAGGGGACAGGGGAGCACTGAAGCTTTCTTT.

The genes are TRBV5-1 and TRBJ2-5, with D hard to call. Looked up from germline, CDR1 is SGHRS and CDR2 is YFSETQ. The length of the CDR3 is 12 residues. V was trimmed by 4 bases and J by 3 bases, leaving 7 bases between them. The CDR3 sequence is CASSRTEETQYF. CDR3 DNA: TGCGCCAGCAGCCGGACGGAAGAGACCCAGTACTTC.

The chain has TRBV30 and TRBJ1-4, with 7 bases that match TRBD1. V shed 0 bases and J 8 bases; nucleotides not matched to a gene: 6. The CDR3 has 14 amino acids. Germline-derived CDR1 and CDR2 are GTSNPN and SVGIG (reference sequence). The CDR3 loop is CAWSVRTGQEKLFF. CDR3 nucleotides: TGTGCCTGGAGTGTAAGGACAGGTCAAGAAAAACTGTTTTTT.

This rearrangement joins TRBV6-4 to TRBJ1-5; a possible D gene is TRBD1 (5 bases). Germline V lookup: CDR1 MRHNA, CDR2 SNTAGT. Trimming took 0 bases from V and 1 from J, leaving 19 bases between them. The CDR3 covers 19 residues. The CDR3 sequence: CASSDSRGGARRSNQPQHF. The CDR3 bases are TGTGCCAGCAGTGACTCGAGGGGAGGGGCTAGGCGAAGCAATCAGCCCCAGCATTTT.

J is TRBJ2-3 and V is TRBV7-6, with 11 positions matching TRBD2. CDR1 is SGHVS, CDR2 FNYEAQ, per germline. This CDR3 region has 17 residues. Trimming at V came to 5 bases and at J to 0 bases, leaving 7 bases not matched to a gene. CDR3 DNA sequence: TGTGCCAGCAGCCGAACTAGCGGGAGACGGAGCACAGATACGCAGTATTTT. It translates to CASSRTSGRRSTDTQYF.

This CDR3 is CASSRSGPGEEKLFF. Here the CDR3 DNA reads TGTGCCAGCAGCAGATCGGGGCCCGGGGAAGAAAAACTGTTTTTT. The chain carries TRBV5-4 and TRBJ1-4; D possibly corresponds to TRBD1 (5 bases). The V gene lost 4 bases and the J gene lost 8 bases, with 18 bases spanning the gap. There are 15 residues in the CDR3. CDR1 is SGHNT, CDR2 YYREEE, per germline (reference sequence).

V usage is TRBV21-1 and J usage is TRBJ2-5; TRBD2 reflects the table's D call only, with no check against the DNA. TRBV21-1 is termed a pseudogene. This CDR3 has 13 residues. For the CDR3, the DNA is TGTGCCGGGAGGGTGTCCTACCAAGAGACCCAGTACTTC. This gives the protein CAGRVSYQETQYF.

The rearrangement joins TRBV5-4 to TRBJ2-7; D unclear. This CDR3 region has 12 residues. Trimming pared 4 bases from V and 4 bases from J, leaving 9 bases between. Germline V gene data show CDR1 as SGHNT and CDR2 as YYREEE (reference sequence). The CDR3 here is CASSAAGYEQYF. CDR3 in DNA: TGTGCCAGCAGCGCCGCAGGTTACGAGCAGTACTTC.

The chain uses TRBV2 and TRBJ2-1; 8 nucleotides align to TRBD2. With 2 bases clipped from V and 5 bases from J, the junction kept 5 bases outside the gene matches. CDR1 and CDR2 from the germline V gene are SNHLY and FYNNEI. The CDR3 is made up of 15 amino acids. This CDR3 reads CASSEYVAGNNEQFF. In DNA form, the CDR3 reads TGTGCCAGCAGTGAATATGTAGCGGGGAACAATGAGCAGTTCTTC.